The clone carrying this T cell receptor beta chain was detected many times. Its matching antigen is unknown. The TCR beta profiling, which covered VDJ combination and CDR3 sequence, was carried out using genomic DNA as the template. TCRdb recomputed calls from the reads with MiXCR, one row per CDR3 protein. The data contain 310,000 or so distinct CDR3 sequences, under 65% of them singletons. The entry originates in a study of CD8+CD57+ T cells in acquired aplastic anemia. Across the study: Average DNA yield from sorted CD4+ and CD8+ cells was approximately 3.2 ug.

The length of the CDR3 is 14 residues. Trimming cost V 5 bases and J 3 bases; bases outside gene matches: 8. CDR1 is DFQATT, CDR2 SNEGSKA, per germline (reference sequence). Patients who underwent sequencing had shown CD8+CD57+ cell expansion by flow cytometry. Broader study findings: Twenty-nine CD8+ CDR3 sequences were shared between patients and controls.

The source of this sequence is a human donor with aplastic anemia. V usage is TRBV20-1 and J usage is TRBJ1-1; 8 positions agree with TRBD1. Sequenced: sorted CD4+, CD8+, or CD8+CD57+ T cells (not recorded which) from PBMCs. CDR3: CSASPGTGYTEAFF. CDR3 nucleotides: TGCAGTGCTTCTCCCGGGACAGGATACACTGAAGCTTTCTTT.